A selection of T cell receptor beta chains follows, all from one sample in a study of CD8 T cells in ankylosing spondylitis. TCRdb re-analysed the 5' RACE reads in MiXCR, keeping a single row per CDR3 protein. The sample holds some 270,000 distinct CDR3 sequences, roughly a third seen once. The sample was blood, either unsorted or a sorted T cell fraction (not recorded which). The receptors were gathered from a male donor with ankylosing spondylitis or in good health (not recorded which). Each CDR3 is given with its conserved first and last residue. D genes are given only for firm matches. Part of the rows lack a size; the others show once, few, many or a class for expanded clones.

j_call v_call clone_size d_call cdr3_aa cdr3_nt
TRBJ1-5 TRBV7-2 . . CASSFSNHQPQHF TGTGCCAGCAGCTTCTCGAACCATCAGCCCCAGCATTTT
TRBJ1-6 TRBV20-1 few . CSARAGAKNSPLHF TGCAGTGCTAGGGCGGGCGCGAAAAATTCACCCCTCCACTTT
TRBJ2-7 TRBV7-9 . . CASSHGSYEQYF TGTGCCAGCAGCCACGGGAGCTACGAGCAGTACTTC
TRBJ2-5 TRBV20-1 . . CSATRDSGVIETQYF TGCAGTGCCACTCGGGACAGCGGGGTAATAGAGACCCAGTACTTC
TRBJ1-6 TRBV6-1 many . CASSPNQWGSPLHF TGTGCCAGCAGCCCCAACCAGTGGGGATCACCCCTCCACTTT
TRBJ1-6 TRBV10-3 . TRBD1 CAISESLPDRGSYNSPLHF TGTGCCATCAGTGAGTCACTTCCGGACAGGGGATCCTATAATTCACCCCTCCACTTT
TRBJ2-5 TRBV20-1 . . CSALRAGETQYF TGCAGTGCCCTTCGGGCGGGGGAGACCCAGTACTTC
TRBJ2-7 TRBV7-2 . . CASSLVSGLAYEQYF TGTGCCAGCAGCTTAGTCTCGGGGTTAGCCTACGAGCAGTACTTC
TRBJ1-1 TRBV20-1 . . CSAPAGGWNTEAFF TGCAGTGCTCCGGCGGGGGGCTGGAACACTGAAGCTTTCTTT
TRBJ2-7 TRBV29-1 . . CSARDQTYEQYF TGCAGCGCCCGAGACCAAACCTACGAGCAGTACTTC
TRBJ2-1 TRBV12-3/TRBV12-4 few TRBD2 CASSSPGTTGSYNEQFF TGTGCCAGCAGTTCCCCTGGGACTACCGGCTCCTACAATGAGCAGTTCTTC
TRBJ1-5 TRBV25-1 few . CASSEYGQPQHF TGTGCCAGCAGTGAATACGGACAGCCCCAGCATTTT
TRBJ1-5 TRBV29-1 few . CSVLGQPQHF TGCAGCGTTCTTGGTCAGCCCCAGCATTTT
TRBJ2-1 TRBV29-1 many . CSGSYNEQFF TGCAGCGGATCCTACAATGAGCAGTTCTTC
TRBJ2-2 TRBV15 few TRBD2 CATSRDRGDTGELFF TGTGCCACCAGCAGAGATCGGGGGGACACCGGGGAGCTGTTTTTT
TRBJ2-1 TRBV29-1 few . CSVQEGNEQFF TGCAGCGTTCAGGAGGGGAATGAGCAGTTCTTC
TRBJ2-5 TRBV11-2 few . CASSLLVSQETQYF TGTGCCAGCAGCTTACTGGTGTCGCAAGAGACCCAGTACTTC
TRBJ2-1 TRBV29-1 many TRBD2 CSVRPGLAVYEQFF TGCAGCGTGAGACCGGGACTAGCGGTTTATGAGCAGTTCTTC
TRBJ2-2 TRBV20-1 . TRBD2 CSARGAGGTGELFF TGCAGTGCTAGAGGAGCGGGGGGCACCGGGGAGCTGTTTTTT
TRBJ1-1 TRBV29-1 few . CSVGQNTEAFF TGCAGCGTTGGTCAGAACACTGAAGCTTTCTTT
TRBJ1-2 TRBV5-1 few . CASRLTGSVYGYTF TGCGCCAGCAGGCTTACAGGGTCGGTCTATGGCTACACCTTC
TRBJ1-5 TRBV6-5 . TRBD1 CADTGENQPQHF TGTGCCGACACAGGGGAAAATCAGCCCCAGCATTTT
TRBJ2-3 TRBV12-3/TRBV12-4 . . CASSLQSRGTDTQYF TGTGCCAGCAGTTTACAGAGCAGGGGAACAGATACGCAGTATTTT
TRBJ2-3 TRBV11-2 . TRBD1 CASSLTTGWPDTQYF TGTGCCAGCAGCCTAACGACAGGGTGGCCAGATACGCAGTATTTT